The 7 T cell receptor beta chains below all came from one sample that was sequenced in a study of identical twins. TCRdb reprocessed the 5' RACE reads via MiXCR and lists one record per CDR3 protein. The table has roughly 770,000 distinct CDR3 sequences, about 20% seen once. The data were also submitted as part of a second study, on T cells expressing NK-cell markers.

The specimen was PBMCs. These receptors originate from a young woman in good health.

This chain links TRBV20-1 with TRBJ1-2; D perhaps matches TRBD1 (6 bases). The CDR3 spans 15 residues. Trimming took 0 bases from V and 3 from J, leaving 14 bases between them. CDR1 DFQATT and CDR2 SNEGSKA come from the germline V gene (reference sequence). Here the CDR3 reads CSARDGGAVDYGYTF. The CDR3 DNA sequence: TGCAGTGCTAGAGATGGGGGGGCAGTCGACTATGGCTACACCTTC.

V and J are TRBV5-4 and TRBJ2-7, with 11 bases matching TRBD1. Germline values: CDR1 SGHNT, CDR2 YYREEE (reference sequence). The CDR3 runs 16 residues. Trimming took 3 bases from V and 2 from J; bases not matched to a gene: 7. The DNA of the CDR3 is TGTGCCAGCAGCTATTCAGGGACAGGGGGAGCCTACGAGCAGTACTTC. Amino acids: CASSYSGTGGAYEQYF.

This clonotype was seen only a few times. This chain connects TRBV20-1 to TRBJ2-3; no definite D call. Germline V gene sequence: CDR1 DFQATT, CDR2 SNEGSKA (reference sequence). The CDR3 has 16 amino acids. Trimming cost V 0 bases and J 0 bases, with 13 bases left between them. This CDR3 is CSARDPLTSSTDTQYF. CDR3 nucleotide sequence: TGCAGTGCTAGAGATCCGCTGACTTCTAGCACAGATACGCAGTATTTT.

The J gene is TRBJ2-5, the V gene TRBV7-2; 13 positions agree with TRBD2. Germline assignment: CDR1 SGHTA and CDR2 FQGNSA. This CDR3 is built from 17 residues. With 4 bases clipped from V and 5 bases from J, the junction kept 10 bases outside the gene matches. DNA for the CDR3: TGTGCCAGCAGCTCTAGGACTAGCGGGGGCAGAGGGGAGACCCAGTACTTC. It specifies CASSSRTSGGRGETQYF.

The CDR3 protein is CASSGQDEQYF. The DNA for the CDR3 is TGTGCCAGCAGTGGGCAAGACGAGCAGTACTTC. The V gene is TRBV27, the J gene TRBJ2-7; no clear D gene. CDR1 and CDR2 (germline): MNHEY, SMNVEV (reference sequence). The V and J ends lost 5 bases and 5 bases respectively, with 7 bases between them. There are 11 residues in the CDR3.

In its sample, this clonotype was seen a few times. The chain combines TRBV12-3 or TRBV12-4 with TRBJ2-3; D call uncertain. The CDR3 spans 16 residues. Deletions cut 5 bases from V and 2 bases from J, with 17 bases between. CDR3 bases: TGTGCCAGCAGTACCCAACCCCGAGCCCTCACAGATACGCAGTATTTT. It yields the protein CASSTQPRALTDTQYF.

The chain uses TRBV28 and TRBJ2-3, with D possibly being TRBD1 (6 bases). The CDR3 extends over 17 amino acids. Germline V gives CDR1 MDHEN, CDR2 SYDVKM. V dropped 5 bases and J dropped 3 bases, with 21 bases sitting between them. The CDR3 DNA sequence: TGTGCCAGCAGTCCATCCGGGCCAGGGGTTGGGACAGATACGCAGTATTTT. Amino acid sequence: CASSPSGPGVGTDTQYF.